The 11 T cell receptor beta chains in this list originate from one sample, sequenced in a study of T-cell memory formation after mild COVID-19. TCRdb re-derived calls from the 5' RACE reads in MiXCR, one entry per CDR3 protein. The sample has approximately 430,000 distinct CDR3 sequences, 20% to 25% seen once. Sequencing input: PBMCs or a T cell subset sorted from them (not recorded which). These receptor sequences come from an adult woman who had mild COVID-19 (a few samples of this study predate the infection). Cell type and time point are not known.

This clonotype has just a few counts. The chain is built from TRBV7-9 and TRBJ2-1, with TRBD2 matching over 13 bases. V lost 5 bases to trimming and J lost 5 bases; unmatched junction nucleotides: 3. The germline CDR1 and CDR2 sequences are SEHNR and FQNEAQ (reference sequence). The CDR3 sequence is 15 residues long. The CDR3 is CASSVGTSGNNEQFF. CDR3 sequence (DNA): TGTGCCAGCAGCGTTGGGACTAGCGGGAACAATGAGCAGTTCTTC.

This clonotype came up a few times. The junction departs from the called germline gene at one end, perhaps through a read error. The V gene is TRBV24-1, the J gene TRBJ2-1, with 8 positions matching TRBD1. The CDR3 has 15 residues. Germline V gives CDR1 KGHDR, CDR2 SFDVKD. CDR3 loop: CATSDWTGSSNEQFF. The CDR3 DNA reads TGTGCCACCAGTGACTGGACAGGGTCCTCCAATGAGCAGTTCTTC.

The V and J genes are TRBV6-5 and TRBJ1-2; D perhaps matches TRBD1 (6 bases). The CDR3 runs 13 residues. V was pared by 8 bases and J by 7 bases, with 17 bases between. Germline assignment: CDR1 MNHEY and CDR2 SVGAGI. The CDR3 sequence is CASAQGLWLGYTF. The DNA of the CDR3 is TGTGCCAGCGCCCAGGGGTTATGGCTTGGCTACACCTTC.

About this clonotype: An end of the junction differs from the germline gene, which may be a read error. The chain combines TRBV20-1 with TRBJ2-1, with TRBD2 matching over 12 bases. This CDR3 has 14 amino acids. Germline CDR1 DFQATT, CDR2 SNEGSKA (reference sequence). CDR3 loop: CSAPSGRGYNEKFF. The CDR3 DNA reads TGCAGTGCCCCTAGCGGGAGGGGTTACAATGAGAAGTTCTTC.

This clonotype was seen at least ten times. This chain uses TRBV5-1 with TRBJ2-2; D unresolved. There are 16 residues in the CDR3. Trimming left V 0 bases short and J 5 bases short, with 14 bases between. CDR1 is SGHRS and CDR2 is YFSETQ in the germline V gene. CDR3 in amino acids: CASSLESTSGTGELFF. The DNA of the CDR3 is TGCGCCAGCAGCTTGGAGTCCACGTCCGGAACCGGGGAGCTGTTTTTT. The variable domain in full, completed from reference TRBV5-1 and TRBJ2-2, reads KAGVTQTPRYLIKTRGQQVTLSCSPISGHRSVSWYQQTPGQGLQFLFEYFSETQRNKGNFPGRFSGRQFSNSRSEMNVSTLELGDSALYLCASSLESTSGTGELFFGEGSRLTVL.

The CDR3 nucleotides read TGTGCCTGGAGTCGGCGGGAGGAGCACGAGCAGTACTTC. Translating gives CAWSRREEHEQYF. The chain has TRBV30 and TRBJ2-7; TRBD2 matches at 8 bases. The CDR3 is made up of 13 amino acids. V lost 2 bases and J lost 5; bases outside the gene matches: 5. Germline V CDR1 and CDR2: GTSNPN, SVGIG (reference sequence).

The chain has TRBV12-3 or TRBV12-4 and TRBJ2-2, with D perhaps matching TRBD2 (5 bases). The CDR3 totals 15 residues. The V and J ends lost 3 bases and 8 bases respectively, with 16 bases between them. The CDR3 region is CASSFWLTSGGELFF. The CDR3 coding sequence is TGTGCCAGCAGTTTCTGGTTAACTAGTGGTGGGGAGCTGTTTTTT.

The chain links TRBV5-1 to TRBJ2-5; D possibly corresponds to TRBD2 (5 bases). CDR1 is SGHRS and CDR2 is YFSETQ in the germline V gene. The CDR3 totals 15 residues. With 4 bases removed from V and 7 bases from J, the gap between germline ends came to 20 bases. Here the CDR3 DNA reads TGCGCCAGCAGCCTTCGAGGGTTTTACCCCGGGACCCAGTACTTC. Residues: CASSLRGFYPGTQYF.

This clonotype was recorded at least ten times. One junction end does not reproduce the germline sequence, and a read error may be involved. The gene calls are TRBV29-1 and TRBJ2-1; 7 nucleotides align to TRBD2. The V gene's germline CDR1 is SQVTM and CDR2 ANQGSEA. The CDR3 sequence is 12 residues long. The CDR3 loop reads CSVEPTSPGRYF. The CDR3 DNA is TGCAGCGTTGAACCGACTAGCCCGGGGAGGTACTTC.

The rearrangement links TRBV5-1 to TRBJ1-1; D is perhaps TRBD1 (6 bases). From germline, CDR1 is SGHRS and CDR2 YFSETQ. V was cut by 4 bases and J by 8 bases, with 12 bases left in between. CDR3 length: 12 amino acids. This chain's CDR3 is CASSIAGGEAFF. The CDR3 region has the DNA TGCGCCAGCAGCATTGCGGGGGGCGAAGCTTTCTTT.

The chain has TRBV29-1 and TRBJ2-7, with TRBD1 matching 10 bases. With 5 bases clipped from V and 4 bases from J, the junction kept 2 bases outside the gene matches. CDR3 length: 12 amino acids. CDR1 is SQVTM, CDR2 ANQGSEA, per germline. CDR3 nucleotides: TGCAGCGTTCGGACAGGGGGTTACGAGCAGTACTTC. Its protein product is CSVRTGGYEQYF.